Listed here are 3 T cell receptor beta chains from one sample, sequenced in a study of T cell responses to AZD1222 COVID-19 vaccine. TCRdb's copy holds only in-frame clones and misses some; the assay was immunoSEQ multiplex PCR. This table has some 130,000 clones, 75% to 95% appearing once. Sample: peripheral blood, taken on day 0 of AZD1222 vaccination. The receptors stem from an adult in good health.

V is TRBV7-3 and J is TRBJ1-6; 8 bases fit TRBD1. This CDR3 has 13 residues. CDR1 is SGHTA, CDR2 FQGTGA, per germline. Losses at the gene ends were 5 bases for V and 12 bases for J; bases not matched to a gene: 6. CDR3 in DNA: TGTGCCAGCAGCACAACAGGGGGGGGACCCCTCCACTTT. This translates into CASSTTGGGPLHF.

The J gene is TRBJ2-7, the V gene TRBV7-2, with D perhaps TRBD1 (6 bases). Trimming removed 3 bases from V and 2 bases from J, with 11 bases in between. Germline assignment: CDR1 SGHTA and CDR2 FQGNSA. The CDR3 has 14 amino acids. The CDR3: CASSFGQLPYEQYF. CDR3 in DNA: TGTGCCAGCAGCTTTGGACAGTTGCCCTACGAGCAGTACTTC. Supplemented by reference TRBV7-2 and TRBJ2-7, the full variable domain reads GAGVSQSPSNKVTEKGKDVELRCDPISGHTALYWYRQSLGQGLEFLIYFQGNSAPDKSGLPSDRFSAERTGGSVSTLTIQRTQQEDSAVYLCASSFGQLPYEQYFGPGTRLTVT.

CDR3 in amino acids: CASSLRRGAYNEQFF. In DNA, the CDR3 is TGTGCCAGCAGTTTAAGGCGGGGAGCCTACAATGAGCAGTTCTTC. V is TRBV27 and J is TRBJ2-1, with D perhaps matching TRBD2 (6 bases). V was clipped by 2 bases and J by 2 bases, with 10 bases between them. There are 15 residues in the CDR3. Looked up from germline, CDR1 is MNHEY and CDR2 is SMNVEV (reference sequence).